This TCR beta chain was obtained from a study of OX40 agonist ivuxolimab in advanced cancers. Overall study: Patients treated during dose escalation were battling hepatocellular carcinoma, melanoma, renal cell or head and neck cancer.

This clone has just a few counts. V lost 0 bases and J 5 bases, leaving 15 bases between the germline ends. The CDR3 runs to 15 residues. The germline V gene has CDR1 SGDLS and CDR2 YYNGEE. Repertoires were generated with immunoSEQ multiplex PCR, while TCRdb's copy carries only in-frame clones and drops some. The sample consists of about 21,000 clones, about 79% of them appearing once. The material sequenced was CD4+ or CD8+ T cells sorted from blood, taken in a trial of the OX40 agonist ivuxolimab. The chain uses TRBV9 and TRBJ2-7; D tentatively fits TRBD1 or TRBD2 (7 bases each). This receptor was obtained from an adult with an advanced solid tumor such as melanoma, head and neck, liver or kidney cancer. In DNA, the CDR3 is TGTGCCAGCAGCGTAGGCGGCAGGGGGGGGAACGAGCAGTACTTC. It yields the protein CASSVGGRGGNEQYF.